This T cell receptor (beta chain) was identified during a study of T cell responses to AZD1222 COVID-19 vaccine. V was shortened by 5 bases and J by 6 bases, with 13 bases between the two germline ends. Germline lookup yields CDR1 MGHDK and CDR2 SYGVNS. The CDR3 extends over 13 amino acids. Profiled with immunoSEQ multiplex PCR; TCRdb holds only in-frame clones, not every one. This sample has some 130,000 clones, with 70% to 90% found just once. The specimen comprised peripheral blood, sampled 28 days after the second AZD1222 dose. The chain recombines TRBV25-1 with TRBJ1-1; D gene ambiguous. The TCR comes from an adult who received the AZD1222 COVID-19 vaccine. CDR3 region: CASSNREEAEAFF. In nucleotides, the CDR3 is TGTGCCAGCAGTAACCGGGAGGAAGCTGAAGCTTTCTTT.